Below, 23 T cell receptor beta chains from the same sample are listed, as sequenced in a study of blood T cell repertoires in COVID-19. TCRdb keeps only in-frame clones here, not all; method: immunoSEQ multiplex PCR. Among about 220,000 clones listed, about four fifths were seen once. The sequenced material came from peripheral blood. All receptors derive from a woman older than 75 with acute or convalescent COVID-19.

The chain joins TRBV9 to TRBJ2-1; 9 bases line up with TRBD1. J gave up 6 bases and V 0 bases, and 4 bases lay outside the gene matches. Germline loops: CDR1 SGDLS, CDR2 YYNGEE. This CDR3 comprises 15 residues. CDR3: CASSVEQGARNEQFF. CDR3 DNA: TGTGCCAGCAGCGTAGAACAGGGGGCGCGCAATGAGCAGTTCTTC. The full variable domain, in which reference TRBV9 and TRBJ2-1 provide the parts outside the CDR3, is DSGVTQTPKHLITATGQRVTLRCSPRSGDLSVYWYQQSLDQGLQFLIQYYNGEERAKGNILERFSAQQFPDLHSELNLSSLELGDSALYFCASSVEQGARNEQFFGPGTRLTVL.

The chain carries TRBV6-5 and TRBJ2-7; no definite D call. This CDR3 has 14 amino acids. Germline V gives CDR1 MNHEY, CDR2 SVGAGI. V dropped 0 bases and J dropped 3 bases, with 9 bases sitting between them. The CDR3, as DNA: TGTGCCAGCAGTTACTCGAACAGCATCTACGAGCAGTACTTC. It yields the protein CASSYSNSIYEQYF.

This sequence joins TRBV7-9 and TRBJ1-1; D ambiguous. The CDR3 runs to 13 residues. Trimming left V 3 bases short and J 6 bases short, with 11 bases between. Germline V lookup: CDR1 SEHNR, CDR2 FQNEAQ (reference sequence). CDR3 sequence reads: CASSFGVWSEAFF. CDR3 DNA: TGTGCCAGCAGCTTCGGGGTCTGGTCTGAAGCTTTCTTT.

The V call is TRBV7-6, the J call TRBJ1-1; 7 nucleotides agree with TRBD1. The CDR3 covers 14 residues. V was pared by 4 bases and J by 4 bases, with 6 bases of the junction left unmatched. CDR1 and CDR2 (germline): SGHVS, FNYEAQ. The CDR3 region is CASSSQAGGTEAFF. CDR3 sequence (DNA): TGTGCCAGCAGCTCCCAAGCAGGGGGCACTGAAGCTTTCTTT.

This clone was picked up one time. V and J are TRBV6-1 and TRBJ1-2, with no clear D. Germline CDR1 MNHNS, CDR2 SASEGT. The V gene lost 2 bases and the J gene lost 4 bases, with 14 bases spanning the gap. There are 15 residues in the CDR3. CDR3 sequence: CASSESAIGSYGYTF. CDR3 nucleotide sequence: TGTGCCAGCAGTGAATCGGCCATAGGGAGCTATGGCTACACCTTC.

The rearrangement joins TRBV2 to TRBJ1-3, with TRBD1 matching over 9 bases. Germline V gene data show CDR1 as SNHLY and CDR2 as FYNNEI. V lost 8 bases to trimming and J lost 4 bases; unmatched junction nucleotides: 6. The CDR3 length is 14 residues. This CDR3 reads CASSGTGPGNTIYF. The CDR3 coding sequence is TGTGCCAGCTCCGGGACAGGGCCGGGAAACACCATATATTTT.

V gene TRBV5-6 combines with J gene TRBJ1-3; D gene uncertain. Trimming took off 4 bases at V and 1 base at J, with 18 bases between the two ends. From germline, CDR1 is SGHDT and CDR2 YYEEEE. The length of the CDR3 is 17 residues. CDR3 protein: CASSSIWQPSSGNTIYF. CDR3 nucleotide sequence: TGTGCCAGCAGCAGTATATGGCAACCATCTTCTGGAAACACCATATATTTT. Drawing the rest from reference TRBV5-6 and TRBJ1-3, the complete variable domain is DAGVTQSPTHLIKTRGQQVTLRCSPKSGHDTVSWYQQALGQGPQFIFQYYEEEERQRGNFPDRFSGHQFPNYSSELNVNALLLGDSALYLCASSSIWQPSSGNTIYFGEGSWLTVV.

Here the CDR3 DNA reads TGTGCCAGCAGTGACTCCCCGGGGGGGAACACTGAAGCTTTCTTT. This codes for CASSDSPGGNTEAFF. The V and J genes are TRBV6-4 and TRBJ1-1; TRBD1 is a possible D gene (5 bases). The CDR3 is 15 residues long. Germline loops: CDR1 MRHNA, CDR2 SNTAGT. Trimming shortened V by 0 bases and J by 1 base, and 9 bases separated the two germline ends.

The chain couples TRBV19 to TRBJ2-5; D uncertain. This CDR3 spans 15 amino acids. Germline CDR1 reads LNHDA; CDR2 reads SQIVND (reference sequence). V shed 6 bases and J shed 5 bases, with 19 bases lying between them. The CDR3 DNA reads TGTGCCAGTAGCCCCCGTCTCGTCCCTCGTGAGACCCAGTACTTC. This gives the protein CASSPRLVPRETQYF.

The chain joins TRBV18 to TRBJ1-2, with TRBD1 as a possible D gene (5 bases). V lost 1 base and J 1 base, leaving 7 bases between the germline ends. Per the germline V gene, CDR1 is KGHSH and CDR2 is LQKENI. This CDR3 has 14 amino acids. The CDR3 protein is CASSPRQNNYGYTF. The CDR3 DNA is TGTGCCAGCTCACCACGACAGAATAACTATGGCTACACCTTC.

This clone was recorded only once. The chain joins TRBV5-1 to TRBJ2-7; TRBD1 might be the D (5 bases). Germline loops: CDR1 SGHRS, CDR2 YFSETQ. There are 11 residues in the CDR3. V was clipped by 4 bases and J by 7 bases, with 9 bases between them. CDR3 DNA: TGCGCCAGCAGCGTGGACAAGGAGCAGTACTTC. Encoded protein: CASSVDKEQYF. Together with reference TRBV5-1 and TRBJ2-7, the CDR3 gives the full variable domain: KAGVTQTPRYLIKTRGQQVTLSCSPISGHRSVSWYQQTPGQGLQFLFEYFSETQRNKGNFPGRFSGRQFSNSRSEMNVSTLELGDSALYLCASSVDKEQYFGPGTRLTVT.

This rearrangement joins TRBV19 to TRBJ1-3; 8 bases align to TRBD1. The V gene's germline CDR1 is LNHDA and CDR2 SQIVND (reference sequence). The CDR3 is made up of 17 amino acids. After removal of 6 bases from V and 0 bases from J, the junction contained 10 bases not matched to a gene. The CDR3 DNA sequence: TGTGCCAGTAGCCCTGACAGGGGCCCTTTCTCTGGAAACACCATATATTTT. Protein product: CASSPDRGPFSGNTIYF.

The V and J genes are TRBV5-6 and TRBJ1-3; D remains ambiguous. V was shortened by 4 bases and J by 1 base, with 15 bases between the two germline ends. CDR3 length: 16 amino acids. In germline, CDR1 is SGHDT, CDR2 YYEEEE. For the CDR3, the DNA is TGTGCCAGCAGCCACGGGTCGGTGAGGTCTGGAAACACCATATATTTT. Its translation: CASSHGSVRSGNTIYF.

The V gene is TRBV19, the J gene TRBJ1-3, with D perhaps TRBD1 (6 bases). V lost 2 bases and J 0 bases, leaving 11 bases between the germline ends. Germline assignment: CDR1 LNHDA and CDR2 SQIVND (reference sequence). The CDR3 totals 16 residues. The CDR3 spells CASSIFQQGSGNTIYF. As DNA, the CDR3 is TGTGCCAGTAGTATATTTCAACAGGGCTCTGGAAACACCATATATTTT.

This chain joins TRBV5-6 and TRBJ1-2; D unclear. Trimming stripped 3 bases from V and 3 bases from J, with 12 bases between. From germline, CDR1 is SGHDT and CDR2 YYEEEE. The CDR3 runs 14 residues. The CDR3 DNA reads TGTGCCAGCAGCTGGGGAGGACCCTACTATGGCTACACCTTC. As protein: CASSWGGPYYGYTF.

The V call is TRBV19, the J call TRBJ1-2; D ambiguous. This CDR3 is built from 15 residues. CDR1 is LNHDA, CDR2 SQIVND, per germline (reference sequence). V was clipped by 5 bases and J by 6 bases, with 19 bases between them. CDR3 in amino acids: CASSPLGDSGDGYTF. The DNA for the CDR3 is TGTGCCAGTAGTCCCTTGGGAGATTCTGGGGATGGCTACACCTTC. Supplemented by reference TRBV19 and TRBJ1-2, the full variable domain reads DGGITQSPKYLFRKEGQNVTLSCEQNLNHDAMYWYRQDPGQGLRLIYYSQIVNDFQKGDIAEGYSVSREKKESFPLTVTSAQKNPTAFYLCASSPLGDSGDGYTFGSGTRLTVV.

The chain carries TRBV7-8 and TRBJ2-2; TRBD1 aligns across 11 bases. The germline gives CDR1 SGHVS, CDR2 FQNEAQ. The CDR3 is 16 residues long. V shed 5 bases, J shed 7 bases, and the junction held 9 bases outside the gene matches. The CDR3 protein is CASSRGDRGLGGELFF. The CDR3 bases are TGTGCCAGCAGCCGGGGGGACAGGGGGTTAGGCGGGGAGCTGTTTTTT.

This sequence joins TRBV3-1 (or the pseudogene TRBV3-2) and TRBJ1-1; TRBD1 agrees at 8 bases. V trimming: 3 bases; J trimming: 4 bases; junction bases outside the gene matches: 10. The CDR3 has 16 amino acids. Germline V CDR1 and CDR2: LGHDT, YNNKEL (reference sequence). The CDR3 nucleotides are TGTGCCAGCAGCCATCAGTCTTTACAGGGGGGCACTGAAGCTTTCTTT. Translated: CASSHQSLQGGTEAFF.

V gene TRBV12-5 combines with J gene TRBJ2-1, with TRBD2 matching 8 bases. Germline V gives CDR1 LGHNT, CDR2 FRNRAP. This CDR3 has 16 amino acids. Trimming took 5 bases from V and 4 from J; bases not matched to a gene: 10. In DNA, the CDR3 is TGTGCTAGTGGTCTAGCGGGTTCCCCACCTTACAATGAGCAGTTCTTC. Encoded protein: CASGLAGSPPYNEQFF.

The chain uses TRBV2 and TRBJ1-5, with 7 bases matching TRBD1. There are 16 residues in the CDR3. Germline V lookup: CDR1 SNHLY, CDR2 FYNNEI. V gave up 6 bases and J gave up 5 bases; unmatched junction bases: 13. The CDR3: CASSPRGGQSDQPQHF. CDR3 DNA sequence: TGTGCCAGCAGCCCAAGAGGGGGACAGAGCGATCAGCCCCAGCATTTT.

V and J are TRBV9 and TRBJ1-1; a weak D match, TRBD1 (5 bases). V dropped 0 bases and J dropped 2 bases, with 11 bases sitting between them. The CDR3 extends over 15 amino acids. The germline V gene encodes CDR1 SGDLS and CDR2 YYNGEE. Written as DNA, the CDR3 is TGTGCCAGCAGCGTAGCAACAGGAGTAAACACTGAAGCTTTCTTT. Encoded protein: CASSVATGVNTEAFF. The whole variable domain, filled in from reference TRBV9 and TRBJ1-1, reads DSGVTQTPKHLITATGQRVTLRCSPRSGDLSVYWYQQSLDQGLQFLIQYYNGEERAKGNILERFSAQQFPDLHSELNLSSLELGDSALYFCASSVATGVNTEAFFGQGTRLTVV.

This clone has a single count. The chain carries TRBV2 and TRBJ2-7; 9 bases map to TRBD1. The CDR3 length is 13 residues. Germline V gene lookup returns CDR1 SNHLY and CDR2 FYNNEI. V lost 4 bases to trimming and J lost 2 bases; unmatched junction nucleotides: 0. The CDR3, as DNA: TGTGCCAGCAGTGGACAGGGGGCCTACGAGCAGTACTTC. This gives the protein CASSGQGAYEQYF.

Written as DNA, the CDR3 is TGTGCCAGTTCAGACAGACCCACAGATACGCAGTATTTT. It encodes CASSDRPTDTQYF. The rearrangement joins TRBV28 to TRBJ2-3, with D perhaps TRBD1 (5 bases). CDR3 length: 13 amino acids. CDR1 is MDHEN and CDR2 is SYDVKM in the germline V gene. V was trimmed by 9 bases and J by 2 bases, leaving 12 bases between them.